The 25 T cell receptor beta chains presented below share a single source sample, sequenced in a study of blood T cell repertoires in COVID-19. This table comes from immunoSEQ multiplex PCR, and its TCRdb copy is limited to in-frame clones, with some not included. The table shows around 58,000 clones, with 88% occurring only once. Sequences were obtained from PBMCs or T cells enriched from blood (not recorded which). These receptors all stem from a middle-aged woman who had recovered from COVID-19.

This clone was detected once. The chain recombines TRBV5-6 with TRBJ2-6; TRBD2 matches 11 bases. The CDR3 totals 18 residues. Germline CDR1 is SGHDT and CDR2 is YYEEEE. J gave up 2 bases and V 2 bases, and 6 bases lay outside the gene matches. The CDR3: CASSLRVLAGAGANVLTF. The CDR3 DNA reads as TGTGCCAGCAGCTTAAGGGTACTAGCGGGGGCTGGGGCCAACGTCCTGACTTTC.

As for this clone: The junction departs from the called germline gene at one end, perhaps through a read error. This sequence joins TRBV3-1 (or the pseudogene TRBV3-2) and TRBJ2-5, with 13 bases matching TRBD2. Germline values: CDR1 LGHDT, CDR2 YNNKEL (reference sequence). The CDR3 sequence is 15 residues long. The CDR3 loop reads CASRQGLAGAETQYF. In DNA form, the CDR3 reads TGTGCCAGCAGGCAAGGACTAGCGGGGGCAGAGACCCAGTACTTC.

The V and J genes are TRBV9 and TRBJ1-1; 7 nucleotides match TRBD1. This CDR3 spans 15 amino acids. Germline-derived CDR1 and CDR2 are SGDLS and YYNGEE. V dropped 4 bases and J dropped 0; count of bases not matched to a gene: 6. CDR3 in amino acids: CASSHTGEVNTEAFF. CDR3 bases: TGTGCCAGCAGCCATACAGGGGAGGTGAACACTGAAGCTTTCTTT.

The V and J genes are TRBV5-1 and TRBJ2-1, with unresolved D. CDR3 length equals 11 residues. In germline, CDR1 is SGHRS, CDR2 YFSETQ. The V end was cut by 2 bases, the J end by 12 bases, with 9 bases between. The CDR3 sequence is CASSFAVVQFF. CDR3 in DNA: TGCGCCAGCAGCTTCGCAGTGGTGCAGTTCTTC.

The V and J genes are TRBV7-9 and TRBJ2-5; D remains ambiguous. The CDR3 sequence is 15 residues long. Trimming shortened V by 1 base and J by 2 bases, and 11 bases separated the two germline ends. CDR1 SEHNR and CDR2 FQNEAQ come from the germline V gene (reference sequence). Here the CDR3 DNA reads TGTGCCAGCAGCTTAGGGTCGTCAGGTCAAGAGACCCAGTACTTC. It yields the protein CASSLGSSGQETQYF.

The V call is TRBV7-9, the J call TRBJ1-2, with 7 bases identical to TRBD1. The junction had 5 bases not matched to a gene; V was cut back by 5 bases and J by 5 bases. This CDR3 has 13 residues. CDR1 SEHNR and CDR2 FQNEAQ come from the germline V gene (reference sequence). CDR3 residues: CASSPGTDYGYTF. The DNA for the CDR3 is TGTGCCAGCAGCCCCGGGACAGATTATGGCTACACCTTC.

The CDR3 loop is CASSFIQGELFF. CDR3 coding DNA: TGTGCCAGCAGCTTTATCCAGGGGGAGCTGTTTTTT. The chain links TRBV11-1 to TRBJ2-2, with D unresolved. Germline assignment: CDR1 SGHAT and CDR2 FQDESV (reference sequence). Deletions cut 3 bases from V and 8 bases from J, with 7 bases between. This CDR3 contains 12 residues.

V gene TRBV6-2 or TRBV6-3 combines with J gene TRBJ2-1; tentatively, D is TRBD1 (6 bases). The CDR3 totals 21 residues. CDR1 is MNHEY, CDR2 SVGEGT, per germline. V shed 2 bases and J shed 0 bases, with 26 bases lying between them. DNA of the CDR3: TGTGCCAGCAGTTACCTATTACGTGGGGGCGAGCGGACCTCCTCCTACAATGAGCAGTTCTTC. Translated: CASSYLLRGGERTSSYNEQFF.

The chain recombines TRBV5-1 with TRBJ2-7; possibly TRBD1 for D (6 bases). The CDR3 consists of 14 residues. The ends were cut back, 5 bases at V and 2 bases at J, with 14 bases in the middle. Germline loops: CDR1 SGHRS, CDR2 YFSETQ. DNA of the CDR3: TGCGCCAGCAGTTCTAGACAGGAAGCCTACGAGCAGTACTTC. Translating it yields CASSSRQEAYEQYF.

This chain links TRBV12-5 with TRBJ2-7; TRBD1 matches at 7 bases. This CDR3 contains 14 residues. CDR1 is LGHNT and CDR2 is FRNRAP in the germline V gene. V shed 1 base and J 4 bases; nucleotides not matched to a gene: 4. The CDR3 reads CASGLGRQGYEQYF. CDR3 coding DNA: TGTGCTAGTGGTTTGGGACGACAGGGATACGAGCAGTACTTC.

This chain connects TRBV5-5 to TRBJ1-2; D is perhaps TRBD1 (5 bases). V lost 0 bases, J lost 3 bases, and 15 bases lay in between. CDR3 length: 16 amino acids. Germline V CDR1 and CDR2: SGHKS, YYEKEE (reference sequence). The CDR3 DNA reads TGTGCCAGCAGCTTGGGGAATCTGGGGGAGGACTATGGCTACACCTTC. Amino acids: CASSLGNLGEDYGYTF. Full variable domain (remainder filled in from reference TRBV5-5 and TRBJ1-2): DAGVTQSPTHLIKTRGQQVTLRCSPISGHKSVSWYQQVLGQGPQFIFQYYEKEERGRGNFPDRFSARQFPNYSSELNVNALLLGDSALYLCASSLGNLGEDYGYTFGSGTRLTVV.

J is TRBJ1-1 and V is TRBV29-1; TRBD1 agrees at 10 bases. Trimming removed 4 bases from V and 1 base from J; junction bases left unmatched: 0. The CDR3 totals 13 residues. In germline, CDR1 is SQVTM, CDR2 ANQGSEA. CDR3 nucleotide sequence: TGCAGCGTTGGGGACAGGGGGAACACTGAAGCTTTCTTT. Translating it yields CSVGDRGNTEAFF.

The rearrangement uses TRBV11-3 and TRBJ2-7; 8 bases are shared with TRBD2. The ends lost 1 base at V and 2 bases at J; junction bases unmatched: 7. Germline assignment: CDR1 SGHNT and CDR2 YENEEA. This CDR3 comprises 16 residues. CDR3 in DNA: TGTGCCAGCAGCTTAGTGGGGACTAGAGCCGCCTACGAGCAGTACTTC. This codes for CASSLVGTRAAYEQYF.

The chain couples TRBV2 to TRBJ2-2; 12 bases are a match to TRBD2. CDR3 length: 17 residues. With V trimmed by 7 bases and J by 6 bases, 12 bases remained unmatched. In germline, CDR1 is SNHLY, CDR2 FYNNEI. In DNA, the CDR3 is TGTGCCAGCAACTGGCCTAGCGGGGGGGCCGTCCCCGGGGAGCTGTTTTTT. Translation: CASNWPSGGAVPGELFF.

The chain has TRBV6-5 and TRBJ1-6; weak D call: TRBD1 (6 bases). V shed 5 bases and J shed 2 bases, with 7 bases lying between them. The germline V gene has CDR1 MNHEY and CDR2 SVGAGI. The CDR3 contains 14 residues. CDR3 loop: CASSRTAYNSPLHF. Written as DNA, the CDR3 is TGTGCCAGCAGTCGGACAGCCTATAATTCACCCCTCCACTTT.

This clone was detected only once. The CDR3: CASSARSREVMEPKNIQYF. CDR3 sequence (DNA): TGTGCCAGCTCAGCTCGGAGCAGGGAGGTGATGGAACCCAAAAACATTCAGTACTTC. The chain has TRBV18 and TRBJ2-4; D might be TRBD2 (6 bases). V lost 5 bases and J lost 2, with 25 bases in between. This CDR3 comprises 19 residues. CDR1 and CDR2 (germline): KGHSH, LQKENI.

The chain links TRBV5-4 to TRBJ2-3, with D maybe TRBD2 (5 bases). V lost 4 bases and J 2 bases, leaving 11 bases between the germline ends. The germline V gene has CDR1 SGHNT and CDR2 YYREEE (reference sequence). The CDR3 has 14 residues. Here the CDR3 reads CASSAWRVTDTQYF. The CDR3 bases are TGTGCCAGCAGCGCATGGCGGGTCACAGATACGCAGTATTTT.

The rearrangement uses TRBV29-1 and TRBJ1-2; tentative D call: TRBD1 (6 bases). The germline V and J ends were trimmed by 6 bases and 6 bases, with 17 bases remaining between them. Germline CDR1 SQVTM, CDR2 ANQGSEA. This CDR3 is 13 amino acids long. The CDR3 reads CSVPAQGVNGYTF. For the CDR3, the DNA is TGCAGCGTACCTGCACAGGGAGTTAATGGCTACACCTTC.

The chain links TRBV3-1 (or the pseudogene TRBV3-2) to TRBJ2-3, with D perhaps TRBD2 (6 bases). The CDR3 runs 12 residues. In germline, CDR1 is LGHDT, CDR2 YNNKEL (reference sequence). With 3 bases removed from V and 7 bases from J, the gap between germline ends came to 8 bases. The CDR3 region is CASSQGGYTQYF. CDR3 coding DNA: TGTGCCAGCAGCCAGGGGGGTTATACGCAGTATTTT.

The V and J genes are TRBV3-1 (or the pseudogene TRBV3-2) and TRBJ2-7, with D unclear. Looked up from germline, CDR1 is LGHDT and CDR2 is YNNKEL (reference sequence). The CDR3 extends over 14 amino acids. With 0 bases removed from V and 3 bases from J, the gap between germline ends came to 9 bases. This chain's CDR3 is CASSQDTHSYEQYF. The CDR3 region has the DNA TGTGCCAGCAGCCAAGATACACACAGCTACGAGCAGTACTTC.

The rearrangement links TRBV3-1 (or the pseudogene TRBV3-2) to TRBJ2-7; TRBD1 is a possible D gene (5 bases). Per germline, CDR1 LGHDT and CDR2 YNNKEL (reference sequence). V shed 1 base and J shed 0 bases, with 10 bases lying between them. The CDR3 is 15 residues long. The CDR3: CASSQVDSFSYEQYF. The CDR3 nucleotides are TGTGCCAGCAGCCAAGTCGACAGTTTCTCCTACGAGCAGTACTTC.

The chain has TRBV9 and TRBJ1-1, with D possibly TRBD1 on 5 matching bases. The CDR3 consists of 15 residues. V shed 4 bases and J shed 1 base, with 14 bases lying between them. Germline V gene data show CDR1 as SGDLS and CDR2 as YYNGEE. CDR3 coding DNA: TGTGCCAGCAGCCCCCGTTTAGGGGAGAACACTGAAGCTTTCTTT. Encoded protein: CASSPRLGENTEAFF.

The rearrangement links TRBV6-5 to TRBJ2-7; 7 bases are a match to TRBD1. The V and J ends lost 5 bases and 0 bases, in that order; junction bases with no gene match: 7. The CDR3 extends over 15 amino acids. Germline V lookup: CDR1 MNHEY, CDR2 SVGAGI. The CDR3 sequence: CASSLDRRPSYEQYF. CDR3 DNA sequence: TGTGCCAGCAGTCTGGACAGGCGACCCTCCTACGAGCAGTACTTC.

J is TRBJ1-1 and V is TRBV27; 7 bases line up with TRBD1. V was clipped by 6 bases and J by 1 base; unmatched bases: 17. Germline V gene sequence: CDR1 MNHEY, CDR2 SMNVEV (reference sequence). The CDR3 covers 18 residues. CDR3: CASRELQGRGIRNTEAFF. CDR3 DNA: TGTGCCAGCAGGGAACTACAGGGGCGGGGAATTAGGAACACTGAAGCTTTCTTT.

The chain uses TRBV15 and TRBJ2-3; TRBD2 might be the D (6 bases). Germline assignment: CDR1 LNHNV and CDR2 YYDKDF (reference sequence). The CDR3 spans 16 residues. V dropped 1 base and J dropped 3 bases, with 14 bases sitting between them. The CDR3 nucleotides read TGTGCCACCAGCAGAGTCGGACTAAAAAAAACAGATACGCAGTATTTT. This gives the protein CATSRVGLKKTDTQYF. Complete variable domain (other parts from reference TRBV15 and TRBJ2-3): DAMVIQNPRYQVTQFGKPVTLSCSQTLNHNVMYWYQQKSSQAPKLLFHYYDKDFNNEADTPDNFQSRRPNTSFCFLDIRSPGLGDTAMYLCATSRVGLKKTDTQYFGPGTRLTVL.